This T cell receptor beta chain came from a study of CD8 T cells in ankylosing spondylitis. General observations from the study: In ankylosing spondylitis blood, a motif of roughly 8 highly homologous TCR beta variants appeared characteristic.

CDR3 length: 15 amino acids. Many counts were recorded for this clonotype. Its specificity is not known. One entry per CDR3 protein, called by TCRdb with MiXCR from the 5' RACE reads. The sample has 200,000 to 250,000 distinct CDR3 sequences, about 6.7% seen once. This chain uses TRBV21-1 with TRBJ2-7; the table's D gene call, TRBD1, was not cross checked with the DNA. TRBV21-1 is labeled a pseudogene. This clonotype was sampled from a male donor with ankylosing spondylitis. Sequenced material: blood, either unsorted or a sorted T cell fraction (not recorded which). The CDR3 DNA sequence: TGTGCCAGCAGCAAGGGGGGCGGGACTCCCTACGAGCAGTACTTC. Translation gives CASSKGGGTPYEQYF.